This paragraph reports one T cell receptor (beta chain). The antigen remains unidentified. This sample was taken from a study of vaccination and CD4 T cells after COVID-19. Noted treatment: approximately 9-day PBMC culture with coronavirus spike peptide pools or control peptides (ViraFEST assay). Sequenced with the Oncomine TCR Beta short-read assay was DNA taken from cultured CD4+ T cells. TCRdb reanalysed the PCR reads using MiXCR and keeps one entry per CDR3 protein. The top ten hold roughly 18% of the sample, which has 13,000 or so distinct CDR3 sequences, around 50% seen once. This CDR3 region has 15 residues. From germline, CDR1 is SNHLY and CDR2 FYNNEI. Trimming removed 4 bases at V and 1 base at J, with 11 bases between.

The chain joins TRBV2 to TRBJ1-5; a possible D gene is TRBD1 (6 bases). Sequenced: CD4+ T cells from blood, cultured in vitro. This receptor was obtained from a human donor who had recovered from COVID-19. The CDR3 DNA sequence: TGTGCCAGCAGTGGATGGGGACACAGCAATCAGCCCCAGCATTTT. Translation gives CASSGWGHSNQPQHF.